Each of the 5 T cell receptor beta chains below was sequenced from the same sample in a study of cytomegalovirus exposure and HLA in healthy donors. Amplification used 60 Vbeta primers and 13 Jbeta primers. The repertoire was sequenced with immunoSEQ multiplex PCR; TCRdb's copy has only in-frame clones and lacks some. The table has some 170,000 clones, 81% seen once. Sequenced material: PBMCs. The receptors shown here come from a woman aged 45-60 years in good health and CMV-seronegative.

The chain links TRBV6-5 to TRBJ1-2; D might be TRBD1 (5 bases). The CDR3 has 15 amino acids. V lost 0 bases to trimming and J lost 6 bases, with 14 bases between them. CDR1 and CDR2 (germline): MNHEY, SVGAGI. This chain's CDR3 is CASSYSFSGSNGYTF. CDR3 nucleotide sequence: TGTGCCAGCAGTTACTCCTTTTCAGGGTCGAATGGCTACACCTTC.

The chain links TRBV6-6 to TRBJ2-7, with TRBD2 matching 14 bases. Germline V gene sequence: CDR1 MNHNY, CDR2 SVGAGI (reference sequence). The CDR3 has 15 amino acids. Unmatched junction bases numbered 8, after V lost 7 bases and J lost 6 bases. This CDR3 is CASIYGTSGSGEQYF. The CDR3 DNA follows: TGTGCCAGCATCTATGGGACTAGCGGGAGCGGCGAGCAGTACTTC.

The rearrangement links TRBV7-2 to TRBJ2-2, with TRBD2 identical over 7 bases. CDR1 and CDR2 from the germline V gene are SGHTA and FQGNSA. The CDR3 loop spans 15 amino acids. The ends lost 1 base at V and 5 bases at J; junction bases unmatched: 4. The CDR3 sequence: CASSLGRGGTGELFF. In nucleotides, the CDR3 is TGTGCCAGCAGCTTAGGTCGCGGGGGAACCGGGGAGCTGTTTTTT.

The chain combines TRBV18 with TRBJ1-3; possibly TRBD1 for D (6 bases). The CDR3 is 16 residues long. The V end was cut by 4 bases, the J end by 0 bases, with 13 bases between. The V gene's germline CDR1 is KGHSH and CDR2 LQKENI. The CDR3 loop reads CASSHREGDSGNTIYF. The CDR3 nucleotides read TGTGCCAGCTCACATCGGGAGGGGGACTCTGGAAACACCATATATTTT.

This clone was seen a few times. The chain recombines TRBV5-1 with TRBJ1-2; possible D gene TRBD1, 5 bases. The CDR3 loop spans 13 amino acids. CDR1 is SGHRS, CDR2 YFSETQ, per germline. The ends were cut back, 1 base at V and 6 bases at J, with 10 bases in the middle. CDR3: CASSLFVGDGYTF. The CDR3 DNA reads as TGCGCCAGCAGCTTGTTCGTAGGGGATGGCTACACCTTC.